This T cell receptor beta chain came from a study of PD-1 blockade in classical Hodgkin lymphoma. The sample holds one count of this clone. The time point: cycle 4 day 1 (C4D1), after more than 5 weeks of nivolumab. Exposure to brentuximab vedotin varied, and each patient had relapsed following autologous stem cell transplantation. The V end was cut by 3 bases, the J end by 7 bases, with 9 bases between. The germline CDR1 and CDR2 sequences are MGHDK and SYGVNS. The CDR3 length is 13 residues. Assay: immunoSEQ multiplex PCR; the TCRdb copy retains only in-frame clones and omits some. The data show 100,000 to 120,000 clones, roughly 90% seen once.

The TCR comes from a human donor with classical Hodgkin lymphoma. The input for sequencing was peripheral blood mononuclear cells (PBMCs), taken before the fourth cycle of nivolumab. The chain combines TRBV25-1 with TRBJ1-4, with no clear D. CDR3: CASSDLISEKLFF. The CDR3 region has the DNA TGTGCCAGCAGTGATCTTATTAGTGAAAAACTGTTTTTT.